The present entry profiles one TCR beta chain with its context. The antigen remains undetermined. Prepared TCR beta cDNA libraries contained unique molecular identifiers. In TCRdb, the PCR reads were re-called with MiXCR into one record per CDR3 protein. The data show approximately 660,000 distinct CDR3 sequences, approximately 59% seen once. Germline CDR1 is MDHEN and CDR2 is SYDVKM. The CDR3 sequence is 15 residues long. Trimming shortened V by 6 bases and J by 3 bases, and 18 bases separated the two germline ends. The source of the sample is a study of post-analysis software for immune sequencing data. General study points: Compared with controls, patients showed significantly lower normalized Chao1 diversity. Under F measure analysis, samples from one preparation batch co-clustered strongly. Patients had higher frequencies than controls of about five TRBV segments, including TRBV5-6, TRBV5-1 and TRBV20-1.

The rearrangement joins TRBV28 to TRBJ2-7; no clear D. This TCR derives from a girl aged 2-15 years with multiple sclerosis. The sample taken for sequencing was blood. The CDR3 nucleotides are TGTGCCAGCAGCTTAGAACCACTAAGCGTCTACGAGCAGTACTTC. Amino acid sequence: CASSLEPLSVYEQYF. Based on the CDR3 plus reference TRBV28 and TRBJ2-7, the full variable domain is DVKVTQSSRYLVKRTGEKVFLECVQDMDHENMFWYRQDPGLGLRLIYFSYDVKMKEKGDIPEGYSVSREKKERFSLILESASTNQTSMYLCASSLEPLSVYEQYFGPGTRLTVT.